Presented here are 2 T cell receptor beta chains from one specimen sequenced in a study of T cells in Graves' hyperthyroidism and ophthalmopathy. TCR beta CDR3 region amplification was performed from RNA transcripts. Using the HTBI primer set, a first-round RT-PCR was run on the TCR CDR3. MiXCR, run by TCRdb on the multiplex PCR reads, gives a single entry per CDR3 protein. Of fewer than 850,000 distinct CDR3 sequences detected, around 16% appear once; the ten largest clones hold roughly 15%. The sequencing sample was made of blood. These receptors were collected from a man in his forties or fifties with Graves' hyperthyroidism.

This clonotype has more than one count but fewer than ten. The chain couples TRBV9 to TRBJ2-3; 9 nucleotides agree with TRBD2. The J segment lost 4 bases and the V segment lost 4 bases, leaving 13 bases of the junction unmatched. CDR1 is SGDLS, CDR2 YYNGEE, per germline. The length of the CDR3 is 17 residues. The CDR3 reads CASSLIPSGTSADTQYF. The CDR3 DNA is TGTGCCAGCAGCCTAATTCCTAGCGGGACTAGTGCAGATACGCAGTATTTT. The full variable domain, rest sourced from reference TRBV9 and TRBJ2-3, is DSGVTQTPKHLITATGQRVTLRCSPRSGDLSVYWYQQSLDQGLQFLIQYYNGEERAKGNILERFSAQQFPDLHSELNLSSLELGDSALYFCASSLIPSGTSADTQYFGPGTRLTVL.

This clonotype came up many times. CDR3 sequence reads: CASSSRQGGNNEQFF. The CDR3 DNA reads TGTGCCAGCAGCTCTAGGCAGGGGGGGAACAATGAGCAGTTCTTC. The V call is TRBV7-3, the J call TRBJ2-1; D assignment may be TRBD1 or TRBD2 (7 bases each). The CDR3 loop spans 15 amino acids. V was shortened by 4 bases and J by 5 bases, with 15 bases between the two germline ends. Germline V gives CDR1 SGHTA, CDR2 FQGTGA.